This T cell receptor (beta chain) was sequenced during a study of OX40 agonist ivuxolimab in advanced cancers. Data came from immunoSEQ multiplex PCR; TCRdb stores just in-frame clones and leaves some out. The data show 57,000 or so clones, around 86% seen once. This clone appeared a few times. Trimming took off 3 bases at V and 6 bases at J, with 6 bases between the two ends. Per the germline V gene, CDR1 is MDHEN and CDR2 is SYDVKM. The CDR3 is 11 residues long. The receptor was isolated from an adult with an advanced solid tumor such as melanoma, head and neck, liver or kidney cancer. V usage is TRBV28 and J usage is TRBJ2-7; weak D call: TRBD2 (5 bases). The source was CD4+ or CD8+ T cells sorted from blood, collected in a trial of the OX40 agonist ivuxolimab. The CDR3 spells CASSLGSEQYF. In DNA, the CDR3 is TGTGCCAGCAGTTTGGGGAGCGAGCAGTACTTC.